This TCR beta chain was sequenced during a study of blood T cell repertoires in COVID-19. Whole-study context: Italy, Spain and the United States were the sources of the convalescent and acute COVID-19 samples. T cells, B-cell-depleted T cells, or PBMCs supplied cDNA or gDNA.

In the original analysis: The assay estimated nucleated cells by amplifying reference gene primers. Sequencing used immunoSEQ multiplex PCR; TCRdb keeps in-frame clones, though not all of them. The DNA gave D and trimming, while V, J and clone size come from that table. The sample yields under 300,000 clones, more than 70% seen once. CDR1 is SNHLY and CDR2 is FYNNEI in the germline V gene. The CDR3 is 15 residues long. With 0 bases removed from V and 4 bases from J, the gap between germline ends came to 12 bases. The chain uses TRBV2 and TRBJ2-5; D may be TRBD2 (5 bases). The source of this sequence is a woman aged 40-49 years who had recovered from COVID-19. Sequencing input: peripheral blood. The CDR3 DNA sequence: TGTGCCAGCAGTGAAGCGCGGGTAGTCGGAGAGACCCAGTACTTC. Protein: CASSEARVVGETQYF.